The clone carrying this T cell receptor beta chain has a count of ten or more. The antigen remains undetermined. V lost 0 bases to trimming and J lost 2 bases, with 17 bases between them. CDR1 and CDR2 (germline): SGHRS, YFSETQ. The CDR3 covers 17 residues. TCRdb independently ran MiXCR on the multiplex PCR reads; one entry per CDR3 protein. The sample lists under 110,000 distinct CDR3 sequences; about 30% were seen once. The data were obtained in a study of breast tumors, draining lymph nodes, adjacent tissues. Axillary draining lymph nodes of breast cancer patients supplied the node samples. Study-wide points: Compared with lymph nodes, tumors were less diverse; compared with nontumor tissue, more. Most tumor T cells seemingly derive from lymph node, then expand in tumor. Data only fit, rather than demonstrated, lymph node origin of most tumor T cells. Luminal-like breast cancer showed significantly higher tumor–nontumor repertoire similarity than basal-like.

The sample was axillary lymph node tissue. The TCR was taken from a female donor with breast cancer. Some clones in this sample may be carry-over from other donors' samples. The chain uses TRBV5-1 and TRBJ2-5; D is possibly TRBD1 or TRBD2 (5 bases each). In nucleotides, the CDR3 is TGCGCCAGCAGCTTGGGGCTCCGACAGACGGGGCAAGAGACCCAGTACTTC. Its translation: CASSLGLRQTGQETQYF.